The 9 T cell receptor beta chains listed next were all sequenced from one sample in a study of post-analysis software for immune sequencing data. Regarding the study as a whole: TRBV5-6, TRBV5-1 and TRBV20-1 belonged to a set of about five TRBV segments that were more frequent in patients than controls.

No antigen has been identified for these receptors. Sequencing libraries made from TCR beta cDNA carried unique molecular identifiers. Each CDR3 protein is one row after TCRdb ran MiXCR on the PCR reads. This table has around 710,000 distinct CDR3 sequences, 35% to 55% appearing once. Sequencing input: blood. Every receptor here comes from a girl aged 10 to 17 with multiple sclerosis.

This chain joins TRBV5-1 and TRBJ2-4; D is uncertain. Germline assignment: CDR1 SGHRS and CDR2 YFSETQ. The CDR3 sequence is 13 residues long. V was clipped by 6 bases and J by 7 bases, with 14 bases between them. For the CDR3, the DNA is TGCGCCAGCAATAATTTCCCCGGCAACATTCAGTACTTC. Translation gives CASNNFPGNIQYF. The variable domain in full, completed from reference TRBV5-1 and TRBJ2-4, reads KAGVTQTPRYLIKTRGQQVTLSCSPISGHRSVSWYQQTPGQGLQFLFEYFSETQRNKGNFPGRFSGRQFSNSRSEMNVSTLELGDSALYLCASNNFPGNIQYFGAGTRLSVL.

The V gene is TRBV5-6, the J gene TRBJ1-2; no firm D call. The CDR3 extends over 13 amino acids. CDR1 and CDR2 (germline): SGHDT, YYEEEE. V lost 1 base to trimming and J lost 7 bases, with 11 bases between them. The DNA for the CDR3 is TGTGCCAGCAGCTTGAGAGGCCCTCGTGGCTACACCTTC. Its translation is CASSLRGPRGYTF.

This clonotype was seen once. The chain links TRBV20-1 to TRBJ2-3, with 12 nucleotides matching TRBD2. The germline V gene has CDR1 DFQATT and CDR2 SNEGSKA (reference sequence). With V trimmed by 6 bases and J by 1 base, 14 bases remained unmatched. The CDR3 contains 18 residues. In nucleotides, the CDR3 is TGCAGTGCAACTACGTGGACTAGCGGGATTTCAGGCACAGATACGCAGTATTTT. Protein: CSATTWTSGISGTDTQYF.

J is TRBJ2-7 and V is TRBV7-9; 7 bases agree with TRBD1. The CDR3 has 15 amino acids. CDR1 and CDR2 from the germline V gene are SEHNR and FQNEAQ (reference sequence). With 1 base clipped from V and 5 bases from J, the junction kept 8 bases outside the gene matches. CDR3 in DNA: TGTGCCAGCAGCTTAGGGGACAGCCCCACCCACGAGCAGTACTTC. It yields the protein CASSLGDSPTHEQYF.

This clonotype appeared many times. The genes are TRBV7-3 and TRBJ2-3; D tentatively fits TRBD1 or TRBD2 (5 bases each). Trimming shortened V by 0 bases and J by 6 bases, and 13 bases separated the two germline ends. Germline lookup yields CDR1 SGHTA and CDR2 FQGTGA. CDR3 length equals 15 residues. DNA of the CDR3: TGTGCCAGCAGCTTAACCGGGACCTACCCCGATACGCAGTATTTT. Translation: CASSLTGTYPDTQYF.

This clonotype was observed a few times. CDR3 region: CASSLYTRAGVGADEQFF. The DNA of the CDR3 is TGTGCCAGCAGCTTATATACAAGGGCGGGAGTTGGGGCAGATGAGCAGTTCTTC. The V gene is TRBV7-6, the J gene TRBJ2-1, with 7 bases that match TRBD2. Germline CDR1 SGHVS, CDR2 FNYEAQ. The CDR3 totals 18 residues. V shed 2 bases and J 8 bases; nucleotides not matched to a gene: 18. The full variable domain, completed using reference TRBV7-6 and TRBJ2-1, is GAGVSQSPRYKVTKRGQDVALRCDPISGHVSLYWYRQALGQGPEFLTYFNYEAQQDKSGLPNDRFSAERPEGSISTLTIQRTEQRDSAMYRCASSLYTRAGVGADEQFFGPGTRLTVL.

The genes are TRBV6-2 or TRBV6-3 and TRBJ2-3, with 13 bases lining up with TRBD2. The junction had 9 bases not matched to a gene; V was cut back by 6 bases and J by 6 bases. The CDR3 extends over 16 amino acids. Germline V gives CDR1 MNHEY, CDR2 SVGEGT. CDR3 protein: CASSSWTSGSRDTQYF. CDR3 nucleotide sequence: TGTGCCAGCAGCTCCTGGACTAGCGGGAGTAGGGATACGCAGTATTTT.

The chain couples TRBV29-1 to TRBJ1-1; D uncertain. Germline CDR1 reads SQVTM; CDR2 reads ANQGSEA. The V end was cut by 1 base, the J end by 5 bases, with 14 bases between. CDR3 length: 14 amino acids. The CDR3 nucleotides read TGCAGCGTTGAAGTCGGAGGAGGAAGGACTGAAGCTTTCTTT. The encoded protein is CSVEVGGGRTEAFF. The full variable domain, rest sourced from reference TRBV29-1 and TRBJ1-1, is SAVISQKPSRDICQRGTSLTIQCQVDSQVTMMFWYRQQPGQSLTLIATANQGSEATYESGFVIDKFPISRPNLTFSTLTVSNMSPEDSSIYLCSVEVGGGRTEAFFGQGTRLTVV.

J is TRBJ1-2 and V is TRBV25-1, with D possibly matching TRBD1 (5 bases). With 3 bases removed from V and 2 bases from J, the gap between germline ends came to 10 bases. The CDR3 sequence is 14 residues long. The germline V gene has CDR1 MGHDK and CDR2 SYGVNS. In DNA form, the CDR3 reads TGTGCCAGCAGTGACCGGACACTGAACTATGGCTACACCTTC. Translating gives CASSDRTLNYGYTF.